This TCR beta chain appears in the sequencing data of a study of beta chain features in type 1 diabetes. Expressed TCRB transcripts were sequenced because the entire RNA isolate underwent reverse transcription. The assay was immunoSEQ multiplex PCR, and TCRdb's table has in-frame clones only and misses some. Of 250,000 to 400,000 clones in the sample, about 15% were seen once. The CDR3 is 15 residues long. The germline V gene encodes CDR1 SGHNT and CDR2 YENEEA. The V end was cut by 4 bases, the J end by 9 bases, with 19 bases between. Sequencing input: central memory CD4+ T cells from blood. The TCR comes from a man aged 25-40 years in good health. The chain joins TRBV11-3 to TRBJ2-1; either TRBD1 or TRBD2 may supply D (6 bases each). In nucleotides, the CDR3 is TGTGCCAGCAGCTCGAGTCTGTACGGGGGCACTGAGCAGTTCTTC. It specifies CASSSSLYGGTEQFF.